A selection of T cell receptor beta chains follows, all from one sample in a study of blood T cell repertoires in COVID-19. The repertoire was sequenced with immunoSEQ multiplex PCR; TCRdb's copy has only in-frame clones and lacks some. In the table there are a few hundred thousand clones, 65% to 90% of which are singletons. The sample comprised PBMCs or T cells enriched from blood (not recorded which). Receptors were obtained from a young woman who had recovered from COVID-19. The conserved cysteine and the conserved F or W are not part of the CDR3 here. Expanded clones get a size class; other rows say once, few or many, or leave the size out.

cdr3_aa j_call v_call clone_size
ASSLRRGSTDTQY TRBJ2-3 TRBV7-8 -
AISDRAGQPQH TRBJ1-5 TRBV10-3 -
AWSVGGGSYNEQF TRBJ2-1 TRBV30 -
ASTENRDRGAPNYNEQF TRBJ2-1 TRBV7-9 -
ASSLGGQGYGYT TRBJ1-2 TRBV7-3 -
ASSFTSGQETQY TRBJ2-5 TRBV28 -
ASSLASGEYNEQF TRBJ2-1 TRBV5-4 -
ASSESRGATDTQY TRBJ2-3 TRBV6-1 -
ASSHKSRQGASGEAF TRBJ1-1 TRBV4-1 -
ASSLLPWTHSNQPQH TRBJ1-5 TRBV28 -
ASSHSSSGQGAYEQF TRBJ2-1 TRBV3-1/TRBV3-2 -
ASTPRGGAAKNIQY TRBJ2-4 TRBV19 -
ASSTDRLFTGELF TRBJ2-2 TRBV19 -
ASFGTAQETQY TRBJ2-5 TRBV18 -
ATSRDPRVAGNTIY TRBJ1-3 TRBV15 -
ASSTIEQGPATNEKLF TRBJ1-4 TRBV28 -
ASSYLGRGYDGYT TRBJ1-2 TRBV6-5 -
ASSYSGGGNTIY TRBJ1-3 TRBV6-5 -
AWHHPDRRTEAF TRBJ1-1 TRBV30 -
ASSLMLAGGQGEQF TRBJ2-1 TRBV5-1 -
ASSIGTEAF TRBJ1-1 TRBV5-5 -
AISELGGYTEAF TRBJ1-1 TRBV10-3 once
ATSRDPSGWGNTIY TRBJ1-3 TRBV15 -
ASSFQYREAF TRBJ1-1 TRBV5-4 -
ASSSQGTDTQY TRBJ2-3 TRBV19 once
ASSLDQSPYGYT TRBJ1-2 TRBV5-1 -
ASSLPGRSEAF TRBJ1-1 TRBV5-1 -
ASSLGEGSISYEQY TRBJ2-7 TRBV5-4 -
ASSQDSTFGGDRGHTEAF TRBJ1-1 TRBV4-1 -
ASSFPGGSVNEQF TRBJ2-1 TRBV7-9 -
AINKNPGGYSYEQY TRBJ2-7 TRBV23-1 -
ASCRLGDRGSYGYT TRBJ1-2 TRBV5-1 -
ASSLTGTGGYEQY TRBJ2-7 TRBV5-1 -
ASSLGQGGTGELF TRBJ2-2 TRBV7-2 -
ASSGTGAGNTIY TRBJ1-3 TRBV6-5 -
SASEASGHSPLH TRBJ1-6 TRBV20-1 -
ASIPAGGYNEQF TRBJ2-1 TRBV6-5 -
SVLSGAGRGTGELF TRBJ2-2 TRBV29-1 -
ASSIVGRGTQY TRBJ2-5 TRBV19 -
SVEEPGKAF TRBJ1-1 TRBV29-1 -
ASSQVAGDYTGELF TRBJ2-2 TRBV4-2 -
ASSLASNTGELF TRBJ2-2 TRBV5-6 -
ASSSDRPNTGELF TRBJ2-2 TRBV7-3 -
ASRSRQGKFDYT TRBJ1-2 TRBV6-5 -
ASSPGQATYGYT TRBJ1-2 TRBV19 -
ASGRGFYEQY TRBJ2-7 TRBV27 -
ASSQSRGSPTDTQY TRBJ2-3 TRBV16 -
ASSSSRERQF TRBJ2-1 TRBV11-2 -
AISVYLASTDTQY TRBJ2-3 TRBV10-3 -
ASSSGTSGYNEQF TRBJ2-1 TRBV7-7 -
ASSLGLADPTDTQY TRBJ2-3 TRBV11-2 -
ASSLYTEAF TRBJ1-1 TRBV6-5 few
ASSQSPRSGIYNEQF TRBJ2-1 TRBV4-2 once
ASSEDLLNTEAF TRBJ1-1 TRBV6-1 -
ATSPGRASYNEQF TRBJ2-1 TRBV7-8 -
ASSLFSGMDTEAF TRBJ1-1 TRBV7-2 -
ASSQRLAGETDTQY TRBJ2-3 TRBV4-2 -